This T cell receptor beta chain was documented in a study of Ad26.COV2.S vaccination and SARS-CoV-2 variants. Study-wide context: Intramuscular Ad26.COV2.S at 5x10^10 or 1x10^11 viral particles. Overall study findings and caveats: Vaccinated and placebo-treated recipients had similar non-spike TCR breadth.

Indicated treatment: roughly 19 received Ad26.COV2.S at low or high dose, single or two shots; 5 received placebo; per-sample allocation not given. Samples were taken on day 63 after the first vaccine or placebo injection. Aged 18-55 years, donor was enrolled in Boston around 2020. TCRdb's table, derived via immunoSEQ multiplex PCR, lists solely in-frame clones and lacks some. The sample comprises around 300,000 clones, about 89% of which are singletons, and about 5% rests with the top ten. Details on this clone: Its target is unknown.

The material sequenced was peripheral blood, taken in a trial of Ad26.COV2.S vaccine versus placebo. The clonotype originates from a person between 18 and 65 years old who received the Ad26.COV2.S COVID-19 vaccine or a placebo.

The DNA for the CDR3 is TGCGCCAGCAGAATTAGCGGGAGTGTCCACAATGAGCAGTTCTTC. This encodes CASRISGSVHNEQFF. The chain joins TRBV5-1 to TRBJ2-1, with 9 bases aligning to TRBD2. The junction had 8 bases not matched to a gene; V was cut back by 5 bases and J by 5 bases. This CDR3 has 15 residues. Germline loops: CDR1 SGHRS, CDR2 YFSETQ.